A selection of T cell receptor beta chains follows, all from one sample in a study of OX40 agonist ivuxolimab in advanced cancers. Sequenced by immunoSEQ multiplex PCR; TCRdb stores in-frame clones only, minus some. Of about 93,000 clones listed, 94% were seen once; the top ten hold approximately 2.9%. Sequencing used CD4+ or CD8+ T cells sorted from blood, obtained in a trial of the OX40 agonist ivuxolimab. The receptors were gathered from an adult with an advanced solid tumor such as melanoma, head and neck, liver or kidney cancer. Both conserved end residues are part of each CDR3. The D gene is left open where the match is weak. Clone size is shown for a subset of rows, as once, few, many or a class of expanded clone.

V gene,clone size,D gene,J gene,CDR3 protein,CDR3 DNA
TRBV9,-,-,TRBJ2-3,CASSGGGGDTQYF,TGTGCCAGCAGCGGCGGGGGCGGGGATACGCAGTATTTT
TRBV5-8,-,-,TRBJ2-1,CASSFPASYYNEQFF,TGTGCCAGCAGCTTCCCAGCAAGCTACTACAATGAGCAGTTCTTC
TRBV6-1,-,-,TRBJ2-7,CASSGRSYEQYF,TGTGCCAGCAGTGGACGGTCCTACGAGCAGTACTTC
TRBV4-1,once,-,TRBJ1-3,CASSQDGGIFSGNTIYF,TGCGCCAGCAGCCAAGATGGCGGGATATTCTCTGGAAACACCATATATTTT
TRBV5-6,-,-,TRBJ2-7,CASSPQIAYEQYF,TGTGCCAGCAGCCCTCAGATCGCCTACGAGCAGTACTTC
TRBV6-4,-,-,TRBJ1-2,CASSDSAENYGYTF,TGTGCCAGCAGTGACTCGGCGGAAAACTATGGCTACACCTTC
TRBV5-1,-,-,TRBJ1-5,CASSSMGGNQPQHF,TGCGCCAGCAGCTCTATGGGGGGCAATCAGCCCCAGCATTTT
TRBV10-3,-,-,TRBJ1-1,CAISESRGTEAFF,TGTGCCATCAGTGAGTCAAGGGGCACTGAAGCTTTCTTT
TRBV2,-,-,TRBJ1-5,CASSERDRQPQHF,TGTGCCAGCTCCGAAAGGGATCGTCAGCCCCAGCATTTT
TRBV7-7,-,-,TRBJ2-1,CASSLVLRRPHNEQFF,TGTGCCAGCAGCCTAGTTTTAAGGAGGCCCCACAATGAGCAGTTCTTC
TRBV7-9,-,TRBD1,TRBJ1-4,CASSLGQGPNEKLFF,TGTGCCAGCAGCTTAGGACAGGGTCCTAATGAAAAACTGTTTTTT
TRBV9,-,-,TRBJ1-1,CASSALGGLKAFF,TGTGCCAGCAGCGCTTTGGGGGGACTTAAAGCTTTCTTT
TRBV14,-,-,TRBJ2-1,CASSFLDNEQFF,TGTGCCAGCAGCTTCCTTGACAATGAGCAGTTCTTC
TRBV10-3,-,TRBD1,TRBJ1-1,CAISDFGDRVHTEAFF,TGTGCCATCAGTGACTTTGGCGACAGGGTTCACACTGAAGCTTTCTTT
TRBV5-8,-,TRBD2,TRBJ2-2,CASSRLAGAGELFF,TGTGCCAGCAGCAGATTGGCGGGAGCCGGGGAGCTGTTTTTT
TRBV4-1,-,-,TRBJ2-7,CASSLKGGGYEQYF,TGCGCCAGCAGCCTCAAGGGGGGGGGATACGAGCAGTACTTC
TRBV19,-,TRBD1,TRBJ1-1,CASSIDPTGVTEAFF,TGTGCCAGTAGTATAGATCCGACAGGGGTCACTGAAGCTTTCTTT
TRBV10-3,-,TRBD2,TRBJ2-3,CAISDNVSGGGDTQYF,TGTGCCATCAGTGACAATGTTAGCGGGGGAGGAGATACGCAGTATTTT
TRBV4-1,-,-,TRBJ2-7,CASSQGYTYEQYF,TGCGCCAGCAGCCAAGGGTACACCTACGAGCAGTACTTC
TRBV13,-,TRBD1,TRBJ1-1,CASSLDAGGADTEAFF,TGTGCCAGCAGCTTAGACGCAGGGGGCGCGGACACTGAAGCTTTCTTT
TRBV6-6,-,TRBD1,TRBJ1-2,CASSNDRGGGYTF,TGTGCCAGCAGTAACGACAGGGGAGGGGGCTACACCTTC
TRBV5-1,once,-,TRBJ1-2,CASSLQGYYGYTF,TGCGCCAGCAGCTTGCAGGGCTACTATGGCTACACCTTC
TRBV5-8,-,-,TRBJ1-5,CASSLQKDPSNQPQHF,TGTGCCAGCAGCCTACAAAAGGACCCTAGCAATCAGCCCCAGCATTTT
TRBV6-1,-,-,TRBJ2-7,CASSSSPPGRYEQYF,TGTGCCAGCAGTTCTAGCCCGCCAGGACGATACGAGCAGTACTTC
TRBV15,-,TRBD2,TRBJ2-7,CATSRKREGTSYEQYF,TGTGCCACCAGCAGGAAGCGGGAGGGGACCTCCTACGAGCAGTACTTC
TRBV5-4,-,-,TRBJ2-5,CASSLPGYGRETQYF,TGTGCCAGCAGCTTGCCTGGGTATGGACGGGAGACCCAGTACTTC
TRBV29-1,-,-,TRBJ2-1,CSVRGAPSYNEQFF,TGCAGCGTTCGGGGGGCTCCCTCCTACAATGAGCAGTTCTTC
TRBV19,-,-,TRBJ2-7,CASSIGGGNEQYF,TGTGCCAGTAGTATAGGCGGAGGCAACGAGCAGTACTTC
TRBV19,once,-,TRBJ2-1,CASSTPWGYNEQFF,TGTGCCAGTAGTACCCCTTGGGGGTACAATGAGCAGTTCTTC